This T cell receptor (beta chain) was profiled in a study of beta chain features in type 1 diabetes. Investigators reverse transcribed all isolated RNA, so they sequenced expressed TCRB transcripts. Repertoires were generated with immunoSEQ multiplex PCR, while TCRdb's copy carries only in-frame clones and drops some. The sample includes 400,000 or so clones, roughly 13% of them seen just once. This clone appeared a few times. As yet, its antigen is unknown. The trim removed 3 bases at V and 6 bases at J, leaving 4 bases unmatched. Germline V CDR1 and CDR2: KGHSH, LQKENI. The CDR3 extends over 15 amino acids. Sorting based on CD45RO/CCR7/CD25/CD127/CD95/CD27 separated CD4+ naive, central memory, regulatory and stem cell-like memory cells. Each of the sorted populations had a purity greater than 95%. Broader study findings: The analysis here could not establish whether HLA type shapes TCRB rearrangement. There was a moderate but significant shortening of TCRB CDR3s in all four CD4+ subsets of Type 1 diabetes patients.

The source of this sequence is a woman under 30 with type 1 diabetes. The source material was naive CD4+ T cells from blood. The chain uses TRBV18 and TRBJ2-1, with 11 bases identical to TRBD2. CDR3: CASSPSTSGSNEQFF. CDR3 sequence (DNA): TGTGCCAGCTCACCCTCCACTAGCGGGAGCAATGAGCAGTTCTTC.